Listed below are T cell receptor beta chains from one sample, sequenced in a study of cytomegalovirus exposure and HLA in healthy donors. Here immunoSEQ multiplex PCR was the method, and the copy in TCRdb shows in-frame clones only, minus some. The sample lists some 80,000 clones; under 80% were seen once. Source material: PBMCs. These TCRs come from a man between 18 and 35 years old in good health and CMV-seropositive. The CDR3 runs from the conserved cysteine through the conserved F or W. A D gene is named only where the DNA matches it firmly. Clone sizes are given selectively: once, few, many, or a class where the clone is expanded.

v_call	j_call	clone_size	d_call	cdr3_nt	cdr3_aa
TRBV6-5	TRBJ2-7	.	TRBD1	TGTGCCAGCAGACTCCGACAGGGTCTCTACGAGCAGTACTTC	CASRLRQGLYEQYF
TRBV7-8	TRBJ2-7	few	TRBD2	TGTGCCAGCAGCCCCCGAGGGCGGGACTACTCCTACGAGCAGTACTTC	CASSPRGRDYSYEQYF
TRBV6-5	TRBJ1-2	.	.	TGTGCCAGCAGCGTCCTTCCTTCTGGCGGCTATGGCTACACCTTC	CASSVLPSGGYGYTF
TRBV15	TRBJ2-2	.	.	TGTGCCACCAGCAGAGTTGGAGGGCGCGGGGGGGAGCTGTTTTTT	CATSRVGGRGGELFF
TRBV9	TRBJ1-2	.	.	TGTGCCAGCAGCCCCCGGGTTGGGGGCGTCTATGGCTACACCTTC	CASSPRVGGVYGYTF
TRBV7-6	TRBJ2-5	.	.	TGTGCCAGCAGCTTGAGGGTGGGCGAGACCCAGTACTTC	CASSLRVGETQYF
TRBV28	TRBJ2-7	.	TRBD1	TGTGCCAGCAGGCTACAGGGGACCCCCTACGAGCAGTACTTC	CASRLQGTPYEQYF
TRBV11-2	TRBJ2-5	.	TRBD2	TGTGCCAGCAGCTTAGGGAGCGGGAGACAAGAGACCCAGTACTTC	CASSLGSGRQETQYF
TRBV4-2	TRBJ1-2	.	TRBD1	TGTGCCAGCAGCCCCGGGGTTGGACAGGGGCTCACTAACTATGGCTACACCTTC	CASSPGVGQGLTNYGYTF
TRBV9	TRBJ2-1	.	TRBD2	TGTGCCAGCAGCGTCCTCGGGACTAGAGCCCCCAACACTAAGCAGTTCTTC	CASSVLGTRAPNTKQFF
TRBV6-5	TRBJ1-3	few	TRBD1	TGTGCCAGCAGTTGGACAGGGGACGGAAACACCATATATTTT	CASSWTGDGNTIYF
TRBV29-1	TRBJ1-1	few	TRBD1	TGCAGAGCCACCGGGACAGGGGCAGTGGAAGCTTTCTTT	CRATGTGAVEAFF
TRBV29-1	TRBJ1-2	.	.	TGCAGCGTTGAAGATCAGGGCTATGGCTACACCTTC	CSVEDQGYGYTF
TRBV29-1	TRBJ1-5	.	TRBD1	TGCAGCGTTGGACAGGGTGGTCAGCCCCAGCATTTT	CSVGQGGQPQHF
TRBV6-1	TRBJ2-2	.	.	TGTGCCAGCAAATACATCCGGGGGACCGGGGAGCTGTTTTTT	CASKYIRGTGELFF
TRBV6-1	TRBJ1-1	.	TRBD1	TGTGCCAGCTTACAGGGGCACACTGAAGCTTTCTTT	CASLQGHTEAFF
TRBV4-1	TRBJ1-5	once	.	TGCGCCAGCAGCCAAGAAGGAGGTTATAGCAATCAGCCCCAGCATTTT	CASSQEGGYSNQPQHF
TRBV5-1	TRBJ1-2	once	.	TGCGCCAGCAGCTTGGCCGGGAGAGGAGGGATTAATGGCTACACCTTC	CASSLAGRGGINGYTF
TRBV5-4	TRBJ2-7	.	TRBD2	TGTGCCAGCAGCCCCGGACTAGCTGAAGTCTCCTACGAGCAGTACTTC	CASSPGLAEVSYEQYF
TRBV28	TRBJ1-1	few	.	TGTGCCAGCACCTTACCCGGGGTGAAAGCTTTCTTT	CASTLPGVKAFF
TRBV6-5	TRBJ1-1	.	.	TGTGCCAGCAGTTACGGGCCAGGGGCGGTGAACACTGAAGCTTTCTTT	CASSYGPGAVNTEAFF
TRBV29-1	TRBJ2-1	.	.	TGCAGCGTTGACTACCACTCATACAATGAGCAGTTCTTC	CSVDYHSYNEQFF
TRBV15	TRBJ1-5	.	.	TGTGCCACCAGCAGACAGGACAGTGCTCAGCCCCAGCATTTT	CATSRQDSAQPQHF
TRBV4-2	TRBJ2-3	.	.	TGTGCCAGCAGCCAAGAGGGGCACGCAGATACGCAGTATTTT	CASSQEGHADTQYF
TRBV19	TRBJ2-2	.	.	TGTGCCAGTGCGATTCCCGACAGCAACACCGGGGAGCTGTTTTTT	CASAIPDSNTGELFF
TRBV7-9	TRBJ2-5	.	.	TGTGCCAGCAGCTTCGCAGTCCAAGAGACCCAGTACTTC	CASSFAVQETQYF
TRBV2	TRBJ1-2	.	TRBD1	TGTGCCAGCACTCGGACAGGCCTAAACTATGGCTACACCTTC	CASTRTGLNYGYTF
TRBV4-2	TRBJ1-5	.	TRBD1	TGTGCCAGCAGCCACCAACAGGGGCGCAATCAGCCCCAGCATTTT	CASSHQQGRNQPQHF
TRBV9	TRBJ2-1	.	TRBD1	TGTGCCAGCAGCGCCTACCCGGGACAGGGGGGCACTGAGCAGTTCTTC	CASSAYPGQGGTEQFF
TRBV15	TRBJ1-2	few	.	TGTGCCACCAGCAGAGAAGGGACACCTATACCTAAGTATGGCTACACCTTC	CATSREGTPIPKYGYTF
TRBV6-1	TRBJ2-4	few	.	TGTGCCAGCAGTGGTCCTCGGGGTGGCATTCAGTACTTC	CASSGPRGGIQYF
TRBV29-1	TRBJ2-2	once	.	TGCAGCGTGAGACCGCGGGGCGCGAACACCGGGGAGCTGTTTTTT	CSVRPRGANTGELFF
TRBV7-3	TRBJ2-1	.	.	TGTGCCAGCAGCTTTGAGCGTGATGAGCAGTTCTTC	CASSFERDEQFF
TRBV6-5	TRBJ1-2	.	.	TGTGCCAGCAGTCCACTAAGGGAGGGTCCCTATGGCTACACCTTC	CASSPLREGPYGYTF
TRBV28	TRBJ2-5	.	TRBD2	TGTGCCAGCAGTTTAGGCGGGAGGGCCAAAGAGACCCAGTACTTC	CASSLGGRAKETQYF
TRBV5-1	TRBJ1-1	.	.	TGCGCCAGCAGCCCCCCCGGGGGGACTGAAGCTTTCTTT	CASSPPGGTEAFF
TRBV29-1	TRBJ1-1	.	.	TGCAGCGCTGGGACAGAAGCTTTCTTT	CSAGTEAFF
TRBV4-1	TRBJ2-7	.	.	TGCGCCAGCAGCCAAGAACTACCCTACGAGCAGTACTTC	CASSQELPYEQYF
TRBV6-1	TRBJ2-7	.	.	TGTGCCAGCAGCAGGACAGTAGAGATTTACGAGCAGTACTTC	CASSRTVEIYEQYF
TRBV10-1	TRBJ1-1	.	.	TGCGCCAGCAGTGAGTCAAGGGGGGGCACTGAAGCTTTCTTT	CASSESRGGTEAFF
TRBV29-1	TRBJ1-2	.	.	TGCAGCGTTGGGGCGGGGAACTATGGCTACACCTTC	CSVGAGNYGYTF
TRBV7-6	TRBJ2-3	.	TRBD2	TGTGCCAGCAGCTTAGCCCGCGGGAGGGATACGCAGTATTTT	CASSLARGRDTQYF
TRBV9	TRBJ1-1	.	.	TGTGCCAGCAGCCATAAGGAAGGGGCCGGGGGGACTGAAGCTTTCTTT	CASSHKEGAGGTEAFF
TRBV6-5	TRBJ1-4	.	TRBD1	TGTGCCAGCAGTTACTCAAGGGGGCGGGAAAAACTGTTTTTT	CASSYSRGREKLFF
TRBV29-1	TRBJ2-6	.	TRBD1	TGCAGCGTTCCCGGGACAGGGTCTGGGGCCAACGTCCTGACTTTC	CSVPGTGSGANVLTF
TRBV10-3	TRBJ2-3	.	TRBD1	TGTGCCATCAGAGGACAGGGGGATACGCAGTATTTT	CAIRGQGDTQYF
TRBV11-2	TRBJ1-1	.	.	TGTGCCAGCAGCCGAATAGGACAGAGAACAACCCATTTCGTTGAAGCTTTCTTT	CASSRIGQRTTHFVEAFF
TRBV10-3	TRBJ1-1	.	.	TGTGCCACCCGGGCCGAGGGGGATGACACTGAAGCTTTCTTT	CATRAEGDDTEAFF
TRBV6-5	TRBJ2-5	.	.	TGTGCCAGCAGTTACTCGGCAGGTCAAGAGACCCAGTACTTC	CASSYSAGQETQYF
TRBV6-5	TRBJ2-7	once	TRBD2	TGTGCCAGCAGACAACTAGCGGGAGGCTACGAGCAGTACTTC	CASRQLAGGYEQYF
TRBV5-6	TRBJ1-1	once	.	TGTGCCAGCAGCTTGTACGACAGGAACACTGAAGCTTTCTTT	CASSLYDRNTEAFF
TRBV25-1	TRBJ1-1	.	.	TGTGCCAGCAGTGAAATAGAGGAAAGTGAAGCTTTCTTT	CASSEIEESEAFF
TRBV6-4	TRBJ2-2	.	.	TGTGCCAGCAGTCCAGGGAACACCGGGGAGCTGTTTTTT	CASSPGNTGELFF
TRBV6-5	TRBJ1-2	few	.	TGTGCCAGCAGTCCCCCCCAGGGTGGCTTTCGTATCTACACCTTC	CASSPPQGGFRIYTF
TRBV11-2	TRBJ2-3	few	.	TGTGCCAGCAGTCGTACAGATACGCAGTATTTT	CASSRTDTQYF